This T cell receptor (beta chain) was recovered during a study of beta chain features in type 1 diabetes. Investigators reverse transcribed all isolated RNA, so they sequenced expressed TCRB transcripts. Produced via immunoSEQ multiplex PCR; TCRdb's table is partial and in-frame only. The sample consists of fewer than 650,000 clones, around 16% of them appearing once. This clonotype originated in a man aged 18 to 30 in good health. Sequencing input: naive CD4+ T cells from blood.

In DNA, the CDR3 is TGTGCCAGTAAGGACAGGGGACCGACGGGCTACATTCAGTACTTC. This sequence encodes CASKDRGPTGYIQYF. The chain uses TRBV19 and TRBJ2-4, with TRBD1 matching 9 bases. Trimming took 7 bases from V and 8 from J; bases not matched to a gene: 12. Germline values: CDR1 LNHDA, CDR2 SQIVND (reference sequence). The CDR3 spans 15 residues. Complete variable domain (other parts from reference TRBV19 and TRBJ2-4): DGGITQSPKYLFRKEGQNVTLSCEQNLNHDAMYWYRQDPGQGLRLIYYSQIVNDFQKGDIAEGYSVSREKKESFPLTVTSAQKNPTAFYLCASKDRGPTGYIQYFGAGTRLSVL.